Sequencing of this T cell receptor (beta chain) was carried out in a study of shared clonotypes between healthy human individuals. Germline values: CDR1 MNHNY, CDR2 SVGAGI (reference sequence). V shed 4 bases and J shed 2 bases, with 8 bases lying between them. CDR3 length: 13 residues. The data were produced by immunoSEQ multiplex PCR, yet TCRdb's version contains in-frame clones alone and is incomplete. The sample includes around 940,000 clones, 70% to 85% of them seen just once. V gene TRBV6-6 combines with J gene TRBJ1-1; D not certain. The source of this sequence is a man aged 18 to 29 in good health. Sequenced material: memory CD4+ T cells sorted from blood. Subset of the sample: CD45RA-negative fraction. CDR3 sequence (DNA): TGTGCCAGCAGTTTCAGCAGTAACACTGAAGCTTTCTTT. Translated, it gives CASSFSSNTEAFF.